This T cell receptor (beta chain) was sequenced in a study of blood T cell repertoires in COVID-19. As originally analysed: The assay estimated nucleated cells by amplifying reference gene primers. Sequenced by immunoSEQ multiplex PCR; TCRdb stores in-frame clones only, minus some. That table furnishes V, J and clone size, whereas the DNA furnished D and trimming. The sample consists of a few hundred thousand clones, 75% to 90% of them appearing once. The CDR3 extends over 15 amino acids. CDR1 MNHEY and CDR2 SVGAGI come from the germline V gene. Trimming took 6 bases from V and 6 from J; bases not matched to a gene: 8.

V and J are TRBV6-5 and TRBJ2-1; the match to TRBD2 covers 10 bases. The sequencing input was peripheral blood. The clonotype comes from a man between 18 and 29 years old with active or convalescent COVID-19. The CDR3 nucleotides read TGTGCCAGCAGGGCCGGGACTAGCGATCGCAATGAGCAGTTCTTC. This gives the protein CASRAGTSDRNEQFF.